The 25 T cell receptor beta chains below all came from one sample that was sequenced in a study of OX40 agonist ivuxolimab in advanced cancers. Sequencing used immunoSEQ multiplex PCR; TCRdb keeps in-frame clones, though not all of them. The data contain 45,000 to 65,000 clones, approximately 84% of them seen just once; the ten biggest clones take up 10% to 15%. The starting material was CD4+ or CD8+ T cells sorted from blood, obtained in a trial of the OX40 agonist ivuxolimab. These receptors originate from an adult with an advanced solid tumor such as melanoma, head and neck, liver or kidney cancer.

The genes are TRBV5-4 and TRBJ1-2; 9 bases align to TRBD1. This CDR3 has 15 residues. Trimming took 4 bases from V and 7 from J; bases not matched to a gene: 11. Per the germline V gene, CDR1 is SGHNT and CDR2 is YYREEE (reference sequence). The DNA of the CDR3 is TGTGCCAGCAGCCCGAGGCCGGGACAGGGACTTGGCTACACCTTC. This gives the protein CASSPRPGQGLGYTF.

The chain carries TRBV25-1 and TRBJ2-1, with 8 positions matching TRBD2. The CDR3 is 14 residues long. Per the germline V gene, CDR1 is MGHDK and CDR2 is SYGVNS. Germline trimming cut 8 bases from V and 15 bases from J; bases unmatched to any gene: 18. The CDR3 spells CASLPNGGGWSWFF. CDR3 DNA: TGTGCCAGCCTCCCCAACGGGGGGGGGTGGAGTTGGTTCTTC.

This clone was seen a single time. The CDR3 DNA reads TGTGCCAGCAGTGGCCGGGACAGGACTATGAATGAGCAGTTCTTC. This sequence encodes CASSGRDRTMNEQFF. The chain has TRBV6-1 and TRBJ2-1; 8 positions match TRBD1. This CDR3 contains 15 residues. Losses at the gene ends were 4 bases for V and 7 bases for J; bases not matched to a gene: 9. Germline CDR1 is MNHNS and CDR2 is SASEGT.

By proportion, this clone is medium-sized. The chain combines TRBV29-1 with TRBJ2-7; no definite D call. The CDR3 has 11 residues. Trimming cost V 6 bases and J 0 bases, with 6 bases left between them. The germline CDR1 and CDR2 sequences are SQVTM and ANQGSEA. In nucleotides, the CDR3 is TGCAGCGTCCGAATCTCCTACGAGCAGTACTTC. It yields the protein CSVRISYEQYF.

This clone has only one observation. This chain connects TRBV6-1 to TRBJ1-2, with D uncertain. The CDR3 has 15 residues. With 3 bases removed from V and 4 bases from J, the gap between germline ends came to 15 bases. Germline V gene sequence: CDR1 MNHNS, CDR2 SASEGT. This chain's CDR3 is CASSDIGSPRYGYTF. The CDR3 nucleotides are TGTGCCAGCAGTGATATAGGGTCCCCTCGCTATGGCTACACCTTC.

The chain has TRBV2 and TRBJ2-5, with D tentatively TRBD1 (6 bases). The length of the CDR3 is 17 residues. CDR1 is SNHLY and CDR2 is FYNNEI in the germline V gene. V lost 6 bases and J lost 5, with 25 bases in between. CDR3 in DNA: TGTGCCAGCAGCCTCACACCGGAACACAGGGTAGGGGAGACCCAGTACTTC. Its translation: CASSLTPEHRVGETQYF.

The rearrangement joins TRBV6-5 to TRBJ1-1; D uncertain. Germline V gene data show CDR1 as MNHEY and CDR2 as SVGAGI. This CDR3 has 13 amino acids. Trimming left V 5 bases short and J 10 bases short, with 17 bases between. The CDR3 sequence: CASSEQGGNGAFF. The DNA for the CDR3 is TGTGCCAGCAGTGAACAAGGAGGGAACGGAGCTTTCTTT.

The chain is built from TRBV7-2 and TRBJ2-7; TRBD2 matches at 7 bases. V shed 1 base and J 2 bases; nucleotides not matched to a gene: 2. The CDR3 spans 14 residues. Germline CDR1 reads SGHTA; CDR2 reads FQGNSA. The CDR3 coding sequence is TGTGCCAGCAGCTTAGATAGCGGGCCCTACGAGCAGTACTTC. As protein: CASSLDSGPYEQYF.

The V and J genes are TRBV12-2 and TRBJ1-1. TRBV12-2 is a pseudogene segment. This CDR3 region has 15 residues. CDR3 residues: CASRLVPHRMAEAFF. The CDR3 DNA reads as TGTGCAAGTCGCTTAGTACCACACCGGATGGCTGAAGCTTTCTTT.

The chain uses TRBV9 and TRBJ2-1; 9 nucleotides align to TRBD2. The length of the CDR3 is 15 residues. Germline values: CDR1 SGDLS, CDR2 YYNGEE. The trim removed 2 bases at V and 2 bases at J, leaving 2 bases unmatched. CDR3 DNA sequence: TGTGCCAGCAGCGTTAGCGGGAGACCCTACAATGAGCAGTTCTTC. Amino acid sequence: CASSVSGRPYNEQFF.

This clone was observed a few times. CDR3 amino acids: CASRKTGNTEAFF. Written as DNA, the CDR3 is TGTGCCAGCAGAAAGACAGGGAACACTGAAGCTTTCTTT. The chain recombines TRBV2 with TRBJ1-1; tentatively, D is TRBD1 (6 bases). The germline V gene encodes CDR1 SNHLY and CDR2 FYNNEI. Trimming shortened V by 6 bases and J by 1 base, and 9 bases separated the two germline ends. The CDR3 consists of 13 residues.

J is TRBJ1-6 and V is TRBV2, with a possible D match to TRBD1 (5 bases). V was cut by 6 bases and J by 10 bases, with 13 bases left in between. Per the germline V gene, CDR1 is SNHLY and CDR2 is FYNNEI. The length of the CDR3 is 13 residues. CDR3: CASRETEVSPLHF. The CDR3 DNA reads as TGTGCCAGCAGAGAGACAGAAGTATCACCCCTCCACTTT.

The V and J genes are TRBV6-1 and TRBJ1-5; TRBD1 is a possible D gene (6 bases). This CDR3 comprises 11 residues. V lost 5 bases and J 16 bases, leaving 15 bases between the germline ends. CDR1 is MNHNS, CDR2 SASEGT, per germline. This CDR3 reads CASSTGIVHHF. CDR3 sequence (DNA): TGTGCCAGCAGTACAGGGATCGTTCATCATTTT.

The genes are TRBV19 and TRBJ2-7; TRBD1 aligns across 7 bases. Looked up from germline, CDR1 is LNHDA and CDR2 is SQIVND (reference sequence). The CDR3 is made up of 15 amino acids. J was trimmed by 3 bases and V by 4 bases; bases with no gene match: 9. The CDR3 DNA reads as TGTGCCAGTAGTAAAACCCGGGACAGCGGCTACGAGCAGTACTTC. Its translation: CASSKTRDSGYEQYF.

This chain connects TRBV5-6 to TRBJ2-6, with 8 bases lining up with TRBD1. In germline, CDR1 is SGHDT, CDR2 YYEEEE. The CDR3 runs 18 residues. V shed 3 bases, J shed 2 bases, and the junction held 10 bases outside the gene matches. In DNA, the CDR3 is TGTGCCAGCAGCTCTCCGCTAGACAGGGGCGCTGGGGCCAACGTCCTGACTTTC. Translation gives CASSSPLDRGAGANVLTF. Full variable domain (remainder filled in from reference TRBV5-6 and TRBJ2-6): DAGVTQSPTHLIKTRGQQVTLRCSPKSGHDTVSWYQQALGQGPQFIFQYYEEEERQRGNFPDRFSGHQFPNYSSELNVNALLLGDSALYLCASSSPLDRGAGANVLTFGAGSRLTVL.

The chain carries TRBV18 and TRBJ2-7; D is undetermined. The length of the CDR3 is 15 residues. Germline values: CDR1 KGHSH, CDR2 LQKENI. Deletions cut 0 bases from V and 2 bases from J, with 11 bases between. CDR3 region: CASSPPWPLAYEQYF. The CDR3 DNA sequence: TGTGCCAGCTCACCACCTTGGCCCCTAGCCTACGAGCAGTACTTC.

This sequence joins TRBV15 and TRBJ2-7, with no clear D. The CDR3 contains 16 residues. The ends were cut back, 1 base at V and 0 bases at J, with 13 bases in the middle. CDR1 and CDR2 (germline): LNHNV, YYDKDF (reference sequence). The CDR3 sequence: CATSRGGTISSYEQYF. In nucleotides, the CDR3 is TGTGCCACCAGCAGAGGAGGTACTATTAGCTCCTACGAGCAGTACTTC.

The rearrangement uses TRBV2 and TRBJ1-6; a possible D gene is TRBD1 (6 bases). The CDR3 is 12 residues long. Germline CDR1 and CDR2: SNHLY and FYNNEI. Trimming removed 8 bases at V and 9 bases at J, with 11 bases between. In DNA form, the CDR3 reads TGTGCCAGCGGGGGCCTCCCTTCACCCCTCCACTTT. Translating it yields CASGGLPSPLHF. The full variable domain, its missing parts supplied by reference TRBV2 and TRBJ1-6, is EPEVTQTPSHQVTQMGQEVILRCVPISNHLYFYWYRQILGQKVEFLVSFYNNEISEKSEIFDDQFSVERPDGSNFTLKIRSTKLEDSAMYFCASGGLPSPLHFGNGTRLTVT.

In the case of this clone: The sample carries other DNA sequences with the same CDR3. The V and J genes are TRBV7-7 and TRBJ2-4, with D possibly TRBD2 on 6 matching bases. V gave up 7 bases and J gave up 2 bases, with 15 bases separating them. This CDR3 region has 15 residues. Germline V gives CDR1 SSHAT, CDR2 FNYEAQ (reference sequence). DNA for the CDR3: TGTGCCAGCACCCAAACGGGAGTACCCAAAAACATTCAGTACTTC. It is translated as CASTQTGVPKNIQYF.

The V call is TRBV19, the J call TRBJ2-1; 10 nucleotides match TRBD2. The CDR3 has 20 residues. CDR1 LNHDA and CDR2 SQIVND come from the germline V gene (reference sequence). Trimming removed 3 bases from V and 0 bases from J; junction bases left unmatched: 14. CDR3 loop: CASSMHRTSGLTNSYNEQFF. The CDR3 region has the DNA TGTGCCAGTAGTATGCACCGGACTAGCGGCTTAACTAACTCCTACAATGAGCAGTTCTTC.

The rearrangement uses TRBV19 and TRBJ1-1; D remains unclear. This CDR3 has 15 residues. V was shortened by 5 bases and J by 2 bases, with 15 bases between the two germline ends. Germline CDR1 is LNHDA and CDR2 is SQIVND (reference sequence). The CDR3 DNA follows: TGTGCCAGTAGTGGGCAGCCAACGGGAAACACTGAAGCTTTCTTT. The encoded protein is CASSGQPTGNTEAFF.

The chain has TRBV2 and TRBJ2-1, with 9 bases that match TRBD2. V lost 4 bases, J lost 7 bases, and 8 bases stayed unmatched. Germline values: CDR1 SNHLY, CDR2 FYNNEI. The CDR3 spans 15 residues. CDR3 residues: CASSVVAGEGNEQFF. In nucleotides, the CDR3 is TGTGCCAGCAGTGTGGTAGCGGGAGAGGGGAATGAGCAGTTCTTC. The whole variable domain, remainder taken from reference TRBV2 and TRBJ2-1, is EPEVTQTPSHQVTQMGQEVILRCVPISNHLYFYWYRQILGQKVEFLVSFYNNEISEKSEIFDDQFSVERPDGSNFTLKIRSTKLEDSAMYFCASSVVAGEGNEQFFGPGTRLTVL.

The CDR3 loop reads CASSVRGYGSGANVLTF. Here the CDR3 DNA reads TGTGCCAGCAGCGTCAGGGGTTATGGCTCTGGGGCCAACGTCCTGACTTTC. The rearrangement joins TRBV7-2 to TRBJ2-6; D is possibly TRBD1 (6 bases). Germline CDR1 reads SGHTA; CDR2 reads FQGNSA. Between the trimmed V and J ends, which lost 5 bases and 0 bases, there was a span of 14 bases. CDR3 size: 17 residues.

V and J are TRBV27 and TRBJ2-3; D is unresolved. The germline gives CDR1 MNHEY, CDR2 SMNVEV (reference sequence). V was cut by 4 bases and J by 5 bases, with 16 bases left in between. The CDR3 spans 15 residues. The CDR3 region is CASSSLILRQDTQYF. The CDR3 coding sequence is TGTGCCAGCAGTTCACTGATACTCCGGCAAGATACGCAGTATTTT.

The genes are TRBV29-1 and TRBJ2-1; D gene ambiguous. Per germline, CDR1 SQVTM and CDR2 ANQGSEA. There are 11 residues in the CDR3. Trimming stripped 2 bases from V and 10 bases from J, with 9 bases between. CDR3 in amino acids: CSVEYSREQFF. CDR3 nucleotide sequence: TGCAGCGTTGAATACAGTAGGGAGCAGTTCTTC.